The sample holds many counts of the clone carrying this T cell receptor beta chain. Its cognate antigen is unknown. The sample comes from a study of T-cell memory formation after mild COVID-19. Study context: The TCR clusters were mostly specific to one donor.

Constant-segment-primed 5'RACE gave TCR alpha and TCR beta cDNA libraries with sample barcodes and UMIs. TCRdb independently ran MiXCR on the 5' RACE reads; one entry per CDR3 protein. The sample lists 200,000 to 250,000 distinct CDR3 sequences, over 8.5% occurring once. CDR1 and CDR2 from the germline V gene are SGHTA and FQGTGA. The CDR3 loop spans 13 amino acids. The V segment lost 4 bases and the J segment 6 bases; nucleotides outside the gene matches: 5. Points from the study as a whole: Clones contracting across day 15 to 85 had a balanced CD4/CD8 profile; later expanding clones leaned CD4+.

V is TRBV7-3 and J is TRBJ1-1; TRBD1 agrees at 7 bases. The origin of this receptor is a man in his late teens or twenties who had mild COVID-19 (a few samples of this study predate the infection). Cell type and time point are not known. The sample taken for sequencing was PBMCs or a T cell subset sorted from them (not recorded which). CDR3 DNA sequence: TGTGCCAGCAGCTGGTACAGGGGATCTGAAGCTTTCTTT. Protein product: CASSWYRGSEAFF.